The next 8 T cell receptor beta chains were all read from a single sample in a study of cytomegalovirus exposure and HLA in healthy donors. It was with 60 Vbeta and 13 Jbeta primers that the PCR ran. The data were produced by immunoSEQ multiplex PCR, yet TCRdb's version contains in-frame clones alone and is incomplete. The sample includes approximately 160,000 clones, about three quarters of them seen just once. The sample was PBMCs. The source of these receptors is a middle-aged woman in good health and CMV-seropositive.

The V and J genes are TRBV27 and TRBJ2-3; the match to TRBD1 covers 7 bases. Germline CDR1 is MNHEY and CDR2 is SMNVEV (reference sequence). V was clipped by 5 bases and J by 0 bases; unmatched bases: 11. There are 17 residues in the CDR3. The CDR3 spells CASSKRQDRISTDTQYF. The CDR3 nucleotides are TGTGCCAGCAGTAAACGTCAGGACAGGATTAGCACAGATACGCAGTATTTT.

The chain employs TRBV18 and TRBJ1-4; D might be TRBD1 (6 bases). CDR1 and CDR2 from the germline V gene are KGHSH and LQKENI. The CDR3 consists of 17 residues. The V gene lost 3 bases and the J gene lost 1 base, with 15 bases spanning the gap. The DNA for the CDR3 is TGTGCCAGCTCACCTCAACAGGGCGCGGGAACTAATGAAAAACTGTTTTTT. Protein product: CASSPQQGAGTNEKLFF.

This clone was recorded a few times. The rearrangement links TRBV6-1 to TRBJ1-2; no reliable D call. The CDR3 extends over 13 amino acids. Looked up from germline, CDR1 is MNHNS and CDR2 is SASEGT. V was shortened by 7 bases and J by 0 bases, with 9 bases between the two germline ends. The CDR3 nucleotides read TGTGCCAGCAAGAGGGAGACTAACTATGGCTACACCTTC. It translates to CASKRETNYGYTF.

The chain links TRBV19 to TRBJ2-2; 10 nucleotides agree with TRBD2. This CDR3 has 18 residues. The V segment lost 1 base and the J segment 4 bases; nucleotides outside the gene matches: 9. Germline CDR1 and CDR2: LNHDA and SQIVND (reference sequence). The CDR3 DNA reads as TGTGCCAGTAGTATAGGTCTCGGAGCGGGGGGGTTCACCGGGGAGCTGTTTTTT. Translation gives CASSIGLGAGGFTGELFF.

Here the CDR3 reads CASSYLGGGAYNEQFF. In nucleotides, the CDR3 is TGTGCCAGCAGTTACTTGGGCGGGGGGGCTTACAATGAGCAGTTCTTC. This chain links TRBV6-6 with TRBJ2-1; 9 bases match TRBD2. Germline V CDR1 and CDR2: MNHNY, SVGAGI (reference sequence). The CDR3 consists of 16 residues. V gave up 1 base and J gave up 4 bases; unmatched junction bases: 5.

V and J are TRBV30 and TRBJ1-6; 8 bases align to TRBD1. Germline CDR1 is GTSNPN and CDR2 is SVGIG (reference sequence). The CDR3 loop spans 14 amino acids. Trimming at V came to 4 bases and at J to 5 bases, leaving 4 bases not matched to a gene. The CDR3 spells CAWKKQGDNSPLHF. The CDR3 nucleotides are TGTGCCTGGAAGAAACAGGGGGATAATTCACCCCTCCACTTT.

Only a few counts were recorded for this clone. The V call is TRBV6-1, the J call TRBJ2-3; D gene unclear. Trimming left V 3 bases short and J 7 bases short, with 5 bases between. The germline gives CDR1 MNHNS, CDR2 SASEGT. The CDR3 extends over 11 amino acids. CDR3 sequence (DNA): TGTGCCAGCAGTGACCTTCATACGCAGTATTTT. It yields the protein CASSDLHTQYF.

This clone showed up just a few times. The chain uses TRBV18 and TRBJ2-7; D is perhaps TRBD1 (6 bases). V was shortened by 2 bases and J by 0 bases, with 11 bases between the two germline ends. The CDR3 has 15 residues. Germline-derived CDR1 and CDR2 are KGHSH and LQKENI. The CDR3 region is CASSPGQGSSYEQYF. The CDR3, as DNA: TGTGCCAGCTCACCAGGGCAGGGGAGCTCCTACGAGCAGTACTTC.